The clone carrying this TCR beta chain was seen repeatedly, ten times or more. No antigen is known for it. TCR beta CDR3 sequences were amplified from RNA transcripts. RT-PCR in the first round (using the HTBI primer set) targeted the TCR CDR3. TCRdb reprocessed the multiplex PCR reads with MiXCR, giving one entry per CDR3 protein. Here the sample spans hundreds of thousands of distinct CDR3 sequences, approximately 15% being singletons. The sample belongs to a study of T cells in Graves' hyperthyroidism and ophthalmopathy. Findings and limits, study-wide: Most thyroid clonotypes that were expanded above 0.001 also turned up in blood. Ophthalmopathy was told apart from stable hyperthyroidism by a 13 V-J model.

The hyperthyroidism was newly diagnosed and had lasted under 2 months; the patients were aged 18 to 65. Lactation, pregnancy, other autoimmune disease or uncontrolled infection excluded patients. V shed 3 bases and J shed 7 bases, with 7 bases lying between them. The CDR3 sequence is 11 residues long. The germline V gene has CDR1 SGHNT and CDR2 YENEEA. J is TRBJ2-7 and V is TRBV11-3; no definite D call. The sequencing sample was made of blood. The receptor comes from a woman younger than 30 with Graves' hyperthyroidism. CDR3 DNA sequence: TGTGCCAGCAGCTTCCTGGCGGAGCAGTACTTC. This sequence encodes CASSFLAEQYF.